Many counts were recorded for the clone carrying this T cell receptor (beta chain). What it binds is not known. 5'RACE generated cDNA with 10-nucleotide random UMIs. TCRdb re-called the 5' RACE reads through MiXCR, storing one row per CDR3 protein. Of 25,000 to 30,000 distinct CDR3 sequences detected, about 6.9% appear once; the ten largest clones hold about 9%. The source of the sample is a study of neurological immune-mediated disorders. The V end was cut by 1 base, the J end by 10 bases, with 14 bases between. The CDR3 has 14 residues. Germline-derived CDR1 and CDR2 are SGHAT and FQNNGV. Study outcomes and limitations: Multiple sclerosis was found to have the least TCR clonal expansion, below healthy controls, and HTLV-1-associated myelopathy the most. None of the CDR3 amino acid sequences in expanded clones turned up in more than one subject, which points to private repertoires in all groups.

The clonotype originates from a woman aged 45-65 years in good health. Sequenced material: PBMCs. J is TRBJ2-1 and V is TRBV11-2, with D hard to call. Here the CDR3 reads CASSLVGVVGEQFF. The CDR3 coding sequence is TGTGCCAGCAGCTTAGTAGGAGTTGTAGGGGAGCAGTTCTTC.